A selection of T cell receptor beta chains follows, all from one sample in a study of PD-1 blockade in classical Hodgkin lymphoma. Sequencing used immunoSEQ multiplex PCR; TCRdb keeps in-frame clones, though not all of them. The sample consists of 25,000 to 30,000 clones, roughly 88% of them appearing once. The source material was CD8+ T cells from blood, sampled at baseline. The receptors were sampled from a human donor with classical Hodgkin lymphoma. The CDR3 runs from the conserved cysteine through the conserved F or W. The D gene is left open where the match is weak. Size tells how often a clone was seen (once, few, many) or the class of an expanded clone, and some rows leave it out.

v_call	clone_size	d_call	j_call	cdr3_length	cdr3_nt	cdr3_aa
TRBV7-9	once	NA	TRBJ2-2	16	TGTGCCAGCAGCTCGACTAACGGGAGAGACACCGGGGAGCTGTTTTTT	CASSSTNGRDTGELFF
TRBV27	NA	NA	TRBJ1-1	15	TGTGCCAGCAGTTTGGGGCCCTCAGGGAACACTGAAGCTTTCTTT	CASSLGPSGNTEAFF
TRBV5-1	NA	NA	TRBJ2-7	14	TGCGCCAGCAGCCAACGACAGGCCTCCTACGAGCAGTACTTC	CASSQRQASYEQYF
TRBV27	few	NA	TRBJ2-7	12	TGTGCCAGCGGCTGGGGCTCCTACGAGCAGTACTTC	CASGWGSYEQYF
TRBV29-1	NA	TRBD2	TRBJ2-5	15	TGCAGCGCGGGGGAGGTACTAGCGGGTGTGGAGACCCAGTACTTC	CSAGEVLAGVETQYF
TRBV27	NA	NA	TRBJ2-7	15	TGTGCCAGCAGTTTTGCCAGGGGCCTCTCCTACGAGCAGTACTTC	CASSFARGLSYEQYF
TRBV28	NA	TRBD2	TRBJ2-7	14	TGTGCCAGCAGTCCCCGGGGGGGGGCGGACGAGCAGTACTTC	CASSPRGGADEQYF
TRBV7-2	NA	TRBD2	TRBJ2-7	10	TGCTCTAGCGGGAGCTACGAGCAGTACTTC	CSSGSYEQYF
TRBV5-4	once	NA	TRBJ2-7	14	TGTGCCAGCAGCTTGTATAGGCAAAACTACGAGCAGTACTTC	CASSLYRQNYEQYF
TRBV30	NA	TRBD1	TRBJ2-7	17	TGTGCCTGGGTTGGGAGACAGGGGCAAATCGTCTCCTACGAGCAGTACTTC	CAWVGRQGQIVSYEQYF
TRBV11-2	NA	TRBD2	TRBJ2-3	15	TGTGCCAGCAGCTTAGGTAGCGGGACGACAGATACGCAGTATTTT	CASSLGSGTTDTQYF
TRBV6-5	NA	NA	TRBJ2-2	15	TGTGCCAGCAGTTACTCGACACCGAACACCGGGGAGCTGTTTTTT	CASSYSTPNTGELFF
TRBV6-4	NA	NA	TRBJ2-5	15	TGTGCCAGCAGTGGAGGAGGGAAGGAACAAGAGACCCAGTACTTC	CASSGGGKEQETQYF
TRBV5-5	NA	TRBD1	TRBJ2-7	15	TGTGCCAGCAGCTTGGAGCCAGGGGGACCCTACGAGCAGTACTTC	CASSLEPGGPYEQYF
TRBV7-9	NA	NA	TRBJ1-3	14	TGTGCCAGCAGCTTACCCGGGACAGGAAACACCATATATTTT	CASSLPGTGNTIYF
TRBV2	NA	NA	TRBJ2-2	14	TGTGCCAGCATTAGGAGGGGGTCCGGCGGGGAGCTGTTTTTT	CASIRRGSGGELFF
TRBV20-1	NA	NA	TRBJ1-1	11	TGCAGTGTTCCCCGGAACACTGAAGCTTTCTTT	CSVPRNTEAFF
TRBV19	NA	TRBD1	TRBJ2-7	14	TGTGCCAGTAGTCATGGGACAGGGCTCTACGAGCAGTACTTC	CASSHGTGLYEQYF
TRBV30	NA	TRBD1	TRBJ2-2	14	TGTGCCTGGAGTGTATTAGGGGGCGTCGGGGAGCTGTTTTTT	CAWSVLGGVGELFF
TRBV5-4	NA	TRBD1	TRBJ2-7	14	TGTGCCAGCAGCTTTTGGGCAGGGGGCTACGAGCAGTACTTC	CASSFWAGGYEQYF
TRBV28	NA	NA	TRBJ2-7	13	TGTGCCAGCTGGCTGGACGGATCCTACGAGCAGTACTTC	CASWLDGSYEQYF
TRBV7-9	NA	NA	TRBJ2-3	15	TGTGCCAGCAGCTTAGTAGAAATGGGGTCAGATACGCAGTATTTT	CASSLVEMGSDTQYF
TRBV27	NA	NA	TRBJ2-1	15	TGTGCCGTCATTCCGGCGGGGTGGAGGAACAATGAGCAGTTCTTC	CAVIPAGWRNNEQFF
TRBV2	NA	TRBD1	TRBJ1-5	15	TGTGCCAGCAGTCCCGGGACAGCTAGCAATCAGCCCCAGCATTTT	CASSPGTASNQPQHF
TRBV5-4	NA	TRBD1	TRBJ2-7	13	TGTGCCAGCAGCCCGACAGGGACCTACGAGCAGTACTTC	CASSPTGTYEQYF
TRBV5-1	NA	TRBD1	TRBJ1-5	15	TGCGCCAGCACGCTAATACAGGGGTGGGATCATCCCCAGCATTTT	CASTLIQGWDHPQHF
TRBV28	NA	NA	TRBJ2-3	13	TGTGCCAGCTGCCGGCGACGGCCAGATACGCAGTATTTT	CASCRRRPDTQYF
TRBV18	NA	TRBD2	TRBJ2-7	14	TGTGCCAGCTCACCAGTTAGCGGGAGTTACGAGCAGTACTTC	CASSPVSGSYEQYF
TRBV27	NA	NA	TRBJ2-5	13	TGTGCCAGCAGTTACAGGGGAGGGGAGACCCAGTACTTC	CASSYRGGETQYF
TRBV19	NA	TRBD1	TRBJ2-1	15	TGTGCCATCTCCCCGACAGGGTCAAGGCTCAATGAGCAGTTCTTC	CAISPTGSRLNEQFF
TRBV6-4	NA	TRBD2	TRBJ2-1	16	TGTGCCAGCAGTGGGATGAGAGCGGGAGGGCTGAATGAGCAGTTCTTC	CASSGMRAGGLNEQFF
TRBV28	NA	NA	TRBJ2-3	13	TGTGCCAGCAGTTTGAGGCGGGAAGATACGCAGTATTTT	CASSLRREDTQYF
TRBV10-3	NA	NA	TRBJ2-3	12	TGTGCCATCGCGGAGAGCACAGATACGCAGTATTTT	CAIAESTDTQYF
TRBV5-1	large	NA	TRBJ1-1	14	TGCGCCAGCTATTCCGGGACCTCGAGAGGTGAAGCTTTCTTT	CASYSGTSRGEAFF
TRBV19	NA	NA	TRBJ1-2	13	TGTGCCAGTAGTATCGGGACGGTCTATGGCTACACCTTC	CASSIGTVYGYTF
TRBV18	NA	NA	TRBJ1-1	16	TGTGCCAGCTCACCTTTTAAGACAGCGCTGAACACTGAAGCTTTCTTT	CASSPFKTALNTEAFF
TRBV25-1	NA	NA	TRBJ1-1	17	TGTGCCAGCAGTGGTTACGGGGGGCTGGATTTGAACACTGAAGCTTTCTTT	CASSGYGGLDLNTEAFF
TRBV7-9	NA	NA	TRBJ2-7	15	TGTGCCAGCAGCTTGCCCGGGACGGCGAACTACGAGCAGTACTTC	CASSLPGTANYEQYF
TRBV7-9	NA	TRBD1	TRBJ2-7	14	TGTGCCAGCAGCGCCCGGGACAGGGACTACGAGCAGTACTTC	CASSARDRDYEQYF
TRBV18	NA	NA	TRBJ1-5	19	TGTGCCAGCTCACCGGATACGGTTTGGGAACAGGGCAGCAATCAGCCCCAGCATTTT	CASSPDTVWEQGSNQPQHF
TRBV29-1	once	NA	TRBJ2-2	12	TGCAGCGCCTGGACTGATACCGGGGAGCTGTTTTTT	CSAWTDTGELFF
TRBV4-1	NA	NA	TRBJ1-4	13	TGCGCCAGCAGCCAAGTGGTAGGGGAAAAACTGTTTTTT	CASSQVVGEKLFF
TRBV5-5	NA	TRBD2	TRBJ2-7	14	TGTGCCAGCAGCTTTTGGGGGGGCTCCTACGAGCAGTACTTC	CASSFWGGSYEQYF
TRBV28	NA	NA	TRBJ2-7	14	TGTGCCAGCAGTTTGGTTCGAGGGGCTGGCGAGCAGTACTTC	CASSLVRGAGEQYF
TRBV19	NA	NA	TRBJ1-2	16	TGTGCCAGTAGTATAGATCGCGCGGGGGGCCGCTATGGCTACACCTTC	CASSIDRAGGRYGYTF
TRBV15	NA	TRBD1	TRBJ2-3	16	TGTGCCACCAGCAGTACCGGACAGGGCACGGCAGATACGCAGTATTTT	CATSSTGQGTADTQYF
TRBV29-1	NA	TRBD1	TRBJ1-2	13	TGCAGCGCGACGGGGACAGGGCAAGATGGCTACACCTTC	CSATGTGQDGYTF
TRBV6-1	NA	TRBD2	TRBJ2-7	17	TGTGCCAGCAGTGAATATGGACTAGCGCTAAGCTCCTACGAGCAGTACTTC	CASSEYGLALSSYEQYF
TRBV27	NA	TRBD2	TRBJ2-3	16	TGTGCCAGCAGTTCGGGACTAGCGGGAATCACAGATACGCAGTATTTT	CASSSGLAGITDTQYF
TRBV7-2	NA	NA	TRBJ1-1	14	TGTGCCAGCAGACCTGGACAGATGAACACTGAAGCTTTCTTT	CASRPGQMNTEAFF
TRBV5-6	once	NA	TRBJ1-1	12	TGTGCCAGCAGCTTGTGGGCGGACAGAGCTTTCTTT	CASSLWADRAFF
TRBV28	few	TRBD1	TRBJ2-7	14	TGTGCCAGCAGTACCCCGACAGGGTCCTACGAGCAGTACTTC	CASSTPTGSYEQYF
TRBV13	NA	NA	TRBJ2-4	16	TGTGCCAGCAGCTCTCAGGGGCCGGAGGCCAAAAACATTCAGTACTTC	CASSSQGPEAKNIQYF
TRBV7-9	NA	NA	TRBJ1-4	16	TGTGCCAGCAGCCGCCCCCTGAGGGGAACTAATGAAAAACTGTTTTTT	CASSRPLRGTNEKLFF
TRBV9	NA	TRBD1	TRBJ2-3	15	TGTGCCAGCAGCGTTACACAGGGGGCGGGCGATACGCAGTATTTT	CASSVTQGAGDTQYF